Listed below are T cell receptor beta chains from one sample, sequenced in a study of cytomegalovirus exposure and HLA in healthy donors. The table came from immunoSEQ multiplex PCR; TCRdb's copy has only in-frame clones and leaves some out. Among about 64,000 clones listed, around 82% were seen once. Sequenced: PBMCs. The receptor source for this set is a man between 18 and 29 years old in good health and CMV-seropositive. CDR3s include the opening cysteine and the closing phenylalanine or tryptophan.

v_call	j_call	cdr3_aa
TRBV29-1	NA	CSAGTGGDEQYF
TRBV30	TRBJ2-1	CAWIGLGGEQFF
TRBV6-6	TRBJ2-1	CASSYGTSGSYNEQFF
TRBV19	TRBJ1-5	CASSWADQPQHF
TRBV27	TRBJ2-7	CASSSSGDLDYEQYF
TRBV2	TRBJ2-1	CASKRLAGGQRDEQFF
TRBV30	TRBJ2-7	CARRDRQGLSYEQYF
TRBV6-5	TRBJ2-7	CASSERTGTYEQYF
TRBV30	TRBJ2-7	CAWTGASYEQYF
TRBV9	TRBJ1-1	CASSVGQAPTEAFF
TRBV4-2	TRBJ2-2	CASSQGDLAGTGELFF
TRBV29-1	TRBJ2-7	CSVARTDGRYEQYF
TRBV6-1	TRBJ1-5	CASSEGGGPRQPQHF
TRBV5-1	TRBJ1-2	CASSLAEGDGYTF
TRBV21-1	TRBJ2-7	CASSKAPGEIHEQYF
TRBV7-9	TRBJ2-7	CASSAARDTHYEQYF
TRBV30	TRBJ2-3	CAWTKRGWKDTQYF
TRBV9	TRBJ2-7	CASSVEAGNYEQYF
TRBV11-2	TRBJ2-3	CASSLSGGGLTHDTQYF
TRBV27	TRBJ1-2	CASSLSPSYGYTF
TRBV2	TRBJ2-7	CASRMNYYEQYF
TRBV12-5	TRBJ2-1	CASGLYRQGNNEQFF
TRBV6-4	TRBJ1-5	CASILQQFSNQPQHF
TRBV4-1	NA	CASSQETWDRAYEQYF
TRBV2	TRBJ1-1	CASMRVLNTEAFF
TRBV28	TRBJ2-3	CASSAGGSDTQYF
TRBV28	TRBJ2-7	CASSRQGSYEQYF
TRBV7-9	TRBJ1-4	CASSYPGGYEKLFF
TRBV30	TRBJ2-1	CAWSGEWQFF
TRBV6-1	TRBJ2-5	CASPGQGAEETQYF
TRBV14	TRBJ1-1	CASSLLNTEAFF
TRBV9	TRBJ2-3	CASSVEGLTDTQYF
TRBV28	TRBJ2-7	CASRPWDRSYEQYF
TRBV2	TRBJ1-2	CASSDVTAVYGYTF
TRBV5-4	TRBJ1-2	CATGQGDGYTF
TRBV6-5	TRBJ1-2	CASSYSARSNYGYTF
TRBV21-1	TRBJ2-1	CASHRSGGNEQFF
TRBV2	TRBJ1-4	CASSEMTREKLFF
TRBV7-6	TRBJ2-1	CASSLGTGPYNEQFF
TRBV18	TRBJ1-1	CASSRSAGVLNTEAFF
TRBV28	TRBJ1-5	CASRNAGYPSNQPQHF
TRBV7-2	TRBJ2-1	CASSLEASGGGNEQFF
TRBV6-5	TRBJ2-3	CASSYFGTETDTQYF
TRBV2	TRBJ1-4	CASGRQGEKLFF
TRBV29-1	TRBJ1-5	CSVGTQEDQPQHF
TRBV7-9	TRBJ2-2	CASSAQGSRELFF
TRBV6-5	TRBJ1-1	CASSYFPGRGTEAFF
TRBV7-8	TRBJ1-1	CASSEDRGIPEAFF
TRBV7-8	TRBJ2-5	CASSAGQPQETQYF
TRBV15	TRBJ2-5	CATSRDTQIKTQYF
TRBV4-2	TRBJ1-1	CASSRDRTGLNTEAFF
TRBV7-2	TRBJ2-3	CASSPPGLKRTDTQYF
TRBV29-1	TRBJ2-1	CSVGDEQFF